This T cell receptor beta chain was profiled in a study of shared clonotypes between healthy human individuals. Study-level points and caveats: Sampling used blood alone; tissue repertoires probably differ.

Germline CDR1 and CDR2: LNHDA and SQIVND (reference sequence). The CDR3 extends over 12 amino acids. Trimming left V 0 bases short and J 9 bases short, with 6 bases between. The authors ran the assay at deep level. The authors sequenced unsorted PBMC DNA on ten immunoSEQ deep assay plates. In the original processing: ImmunoSEQ output lacked quality scores and full-length reads, limiting matched filtering. Generated by immunoSEQ multiplex PCR, the TCRdb table keeps only in-frame clones and is missing some. Clone size and V and J calls were adopted from that table, with D and trimming inferred from the DNA. Of hundreds of thousands of clones in the sample, about 74% were seen once. This clone was recorded once. The antigen is not known.

The chain carries TRBV19 and TRBJ2-1; D remains ambiguous. The sequence came from a woman in her forties in good health. Some clones in this sample may be carry-over from other donors' samples. Input material: PBMCs. The CDR3 is CASSIDLAEQFF. CDR3 DNA: TGTGCCAGTAGTATAGATCTGGCTGAGCAGTTCTTC. The whole variable domain, filled in from reference TRBV19 and TRBJ2-1, reads DGGITQSPKYLFRKEGQNVTLSCEQNLNHDAMYWYRQDPGQGLRLIYYSQIVNDFQKGDIAEGYSVSREKKESFPLTVTSAQKNPTAFYLCASSIDLAEQFFGPGTRLTVL.